The clone carrying this TCR beta chain was detected many times. These data belong to a study of blood T cells in healthy people across ages. Researchers isolated at least 6.5 million PBMCs per sample. The CDR3 runs 15 residues. CDR1 is SGHVS, CDR2 FQNEAQ, per germline. V dropped 3 bases and J dropped 1; count of bases not matched to a gene: 3. A sample-barcoded 5' primer and a J-beta primer mix were used in a second PCR of roughly 6 to 11 cycles. TCRdb analysed the 5' RACE reads with MiXCR anew, one entry per CDR3 protein. This repertoire shows hundreds of thousands of distinct CDR3 sequences, around 50% found once; its top ten account for 15% to 20%.

The sample comprised blood. The clonotype was recovered from a man of 80 years or more in good health. V is TRBV7-8 and J is TRBJ2-1; 7 nucleotides align to TRBD2. As DNA, the CDR3 is TGTGCCAGCAGCTTCCTAGCGGTTTCCTACAATGAGCAGTTCTTC. Amino acid sequence: CASSFLAVSYNEQFF.